Listed below are T cell receptor beta chains from one sample, sequenced in a study of shared clonotypes between healthy human individuals. Repertoires were generated with immunoSEQ multiplex PCR, while TCRdb's copy carries only in-frame clones and drops some. The profile covers 2 million to 2.5 million clones, with more than 85% appearing a single time and 0.39% taken by the ten largest. Sequenced: naive CD4+ T cells from PBMCs. These receptors were taken from a man aged 18-30 years in good health. Some clones in this sample may be carry-over from other donors' samples. The CDR3 runs from the conserved cysteine through the conserved F or W. The order of the fields is J gene, D gene, V gene, CDR3 protein. A D gene is named only where the DNA matches it firmly.

j_gene: TRBJ1-1; d_gene: TRBD1; v_gene: TRBV6-5; CDR3aa: CASSRDRARNTEAFF
j_gene: TRBJ2-7; d_gene: .; v_gene: TRBV6-6; CDR3aa: CAARGSSYEQYF
j_gene: TRBJ2-2; d_gene: .; v_gene: TRBV5-1; CDR3aa: CASSLGEGHTGELFF
j_gene: TRBJ2-4; d_gene: .; v_gene: TRBV5-1; CDR3aa: CASSLGGGRSKNIQYF
j_gene: TRBJ1-5; d_gene: TRBD1; v_gene: TRBV30; CDR3aa: CAWSFGGRGYNQPQHF
j_gene: TRBJ2-7; d_gene: .; v_gene: TRBV25-1; CDR3aa: CASRFGTLYEQYF
j_gene: TRBJ2-1; d_gene: TRBD1; v_gene: TRBV6-6; CDR3aa: CATKSGQGTGEQFF
j_gene: TRBJ1-1; d_gene: .; v_gene: TRBV6-5; CDR3aa: CASRGTGAGIAFF
j_gene: TRBJ2-5; d_gene: .; v_gene: TRBV5-6; CDR3aa: CASRGVGQLQETQYF
j_gene: TRBJ2-1; d_gene: TRBD2; v_gene: TRBV4-1; CDR3aa: CASSQGRGSGRNEQFF
j_gene: TRBJ2-5; d_gene: TRBD1; v_gene: TRBV5-6; CDR3aa: CASSPSTGVETQYF
j_gene: TRBJ2-5; d_gene: TRBD1; v_gene: TRBV5-4; CDR3aa: CASRTGSRGETQYF
j_gene: TRBJ1-3; d_gene: TRBD1; v_gene: TRBV13; CDR3aa: CASSLYGTAGFGNTIYF
j_gene: TRBJ2-1; d_gene: TRBD1; v_gene: TRBV7-3; CDR3aa: CASSLRTGVYNEQFF
j_gene: TRBJ1-1; d_gene: TRBD1; v_gene: TRBV28; CDR3aa: CASNRGRDTEAFF
j_gene: TRBJ2-7; d_gene: .; v_gene: TRBV7-2; CDR3aa: CASSPKPRLYGKYF
j_gene: TRBJ1-2; d_gene: .; v_gene: TRBV29-1; CDR3aa: CSCSQNYGYTF
j_gene: TRBJ2-2; d_gene: .; v_gene: TRBV7-3; CDR3aa: CASSPSANTGELFF
j_gene: TRBJ1-2; d_gene: .; v_gene: TRBV30; CDR3aa: CAWSEVRGARGGYTF
j_gene: TRBJ2-1; d_gene: TRBD2; v_gene: TRBV2; CDR3aa: CASSSIAGSANEQFF
j_gene: .; d_gene: .; v_gene: TRBV25-1; CDR3aa: CASSKTGQAYEQYF
j_gene: TRBJ2-5; d_gene: TRBD2; v_gene: TRBV4-1; CDR3aa: CASSQGRRAGGETQYF
j_gene: TRBJ1-1; d_gene: .; v_gene: TRBV28; CDR3aa: CASSPGSEAFF
j_gene: TRBJ1-5; d_gene: .; v_gene: TRBV30; CDR3aa: CAWSVRFGSNQPQHF
j_gene: TRBJ2-2; d_gene: .; v_gene: TRBV19; CDR3aa: CASSIGAAMNTGELFF
j_gene: TRBJ2-5; d_gene: .; v_gene: TRBV28; CDR3aa: CASSGPLGYQETQYF
j_gene: TRBJ1-3; d_gene: .; v_gene: TRBV18; CDR3aa: CASSPTPLTFNRAGNTIYF
j_gene: TRBJ2-1; d_gene: TRBD2; v_gene: TRBV12-5; CDR3aa: CASGRSGRGYNEQFF